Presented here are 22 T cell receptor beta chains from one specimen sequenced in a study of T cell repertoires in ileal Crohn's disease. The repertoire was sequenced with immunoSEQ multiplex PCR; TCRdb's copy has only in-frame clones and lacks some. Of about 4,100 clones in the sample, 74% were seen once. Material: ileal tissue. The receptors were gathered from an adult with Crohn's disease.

This CDR3 is CASSRTGNQPQHF. Written as DNA, the CDR3 is TGTGCCAGCAGCCGGACAGGGAATCAGCCCCAGCATTTT. The chain uses TRBV6-1 and TRBJ1-5, with 8 positions matching TRBD1. Losses at the gene ends were 6 bases for V and 4 bases for J; bases not matched to a gene: 2. In germline, CDR1 is MNHNS, CDR2 SASEGT. This CDR3 comprises 13 residues.

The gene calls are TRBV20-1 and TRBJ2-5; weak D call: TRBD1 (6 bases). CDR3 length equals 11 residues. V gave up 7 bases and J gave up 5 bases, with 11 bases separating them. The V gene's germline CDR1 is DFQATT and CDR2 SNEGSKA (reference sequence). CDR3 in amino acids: CSGQGPETQYF. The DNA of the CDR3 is TGCAGTGGCCAGGGGCCGGAGACCCAGTACTTC.

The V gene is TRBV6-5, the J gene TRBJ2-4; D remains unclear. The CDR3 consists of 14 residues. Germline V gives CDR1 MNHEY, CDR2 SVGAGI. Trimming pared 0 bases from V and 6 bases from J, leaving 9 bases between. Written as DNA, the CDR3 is TGTGCCAGCAGTTACTCGAGGAGCCTAAACATTCAGTACTTC. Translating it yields CASSYSRSLNIQYF.

CDR3 sequence: CASGGQTYESSYEQYF. Here the CDR3 DNA reads TGTGCCAGCGGCGGACAGACCTACGAGAGCTCCTACGAGCAGTACTTC. This rearrangement joins TRBV6-6 to TRBJ2-7; D is possibly TRBD1 (6 bases). The CDR3 spans 16 residues. Looked up from germline, CDR1 is MNHNY and CDR2 is SVGAGI (reference sequence). Between the trimmed V and J ends, which lost 8 bases and 0 bases, there was a span of 20 bases.

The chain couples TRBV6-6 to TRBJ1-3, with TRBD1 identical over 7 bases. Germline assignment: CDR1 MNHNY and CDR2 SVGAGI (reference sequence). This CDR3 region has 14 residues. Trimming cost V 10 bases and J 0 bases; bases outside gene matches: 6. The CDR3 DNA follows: TGTGCCAACGGTGGGACAGTCTCTGGAAACACCATATATTTT. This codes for CANGGTVSGNTIYF.

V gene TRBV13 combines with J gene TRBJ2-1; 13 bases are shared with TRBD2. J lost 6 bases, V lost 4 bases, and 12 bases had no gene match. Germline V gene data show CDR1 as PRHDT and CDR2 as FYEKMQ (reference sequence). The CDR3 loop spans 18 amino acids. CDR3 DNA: TGTGCCAGCAGCTCCCCGTCACTAGCGGGGGGGAACGGCAATGAGCAGTTCTTC. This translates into CASSSPSLAGGNGNEQFF.

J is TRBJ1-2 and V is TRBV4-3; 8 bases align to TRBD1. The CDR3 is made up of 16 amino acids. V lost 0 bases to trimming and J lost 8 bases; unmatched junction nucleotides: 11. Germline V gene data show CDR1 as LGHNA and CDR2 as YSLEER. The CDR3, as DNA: TGCGCCAGCAGCCAAGATTGGAGCAGGGGGCTGTTGGGCTACACCTTC. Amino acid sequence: CASSQDWSRGLLGYTF.

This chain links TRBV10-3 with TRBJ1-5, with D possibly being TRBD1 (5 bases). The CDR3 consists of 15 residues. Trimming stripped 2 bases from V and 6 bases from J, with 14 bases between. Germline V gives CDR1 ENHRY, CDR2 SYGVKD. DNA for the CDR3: TGTGCCATCAGTGAGGTTAGGACGGGGGGTCAGCCCCAGCATTTT. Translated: CAISEVRTGGQPQHF.

DNA for the CDR3: TGTGCCAGCAGCTCTACGGTTCGGGACACTGAAGCTTTCTTT. Translating gives CASSSTVRDTEAFF. The chain joins TRBV11-2 to TRBJ1-1; D is unclear. Germline lookup yields CDR1 SGHAT and CDR2 FQNNGV. This CDR3 has 14 residues. Trimming cost V 4 bases and J 3 bases, with 12 bases left between them.

DNA for the CDR3: TGTGCCAGCAGTTCTACCTCCTACGAGCAGTACTTC. Translating it yields CASSSTSYEQYF. The chain carries TRBV6-1 and TRBJ2-7; the D is unclear. The CDR3 runs to 12 residues. In germline, CDR1 is MNHNS, CDR2 SASEGT. V was shortened by 5 bases and J by 0 bases, with 5 bases between the two germline ends.

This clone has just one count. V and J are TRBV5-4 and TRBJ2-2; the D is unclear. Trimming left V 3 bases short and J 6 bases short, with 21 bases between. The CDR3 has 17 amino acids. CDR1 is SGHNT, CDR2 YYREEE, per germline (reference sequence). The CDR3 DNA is TGTGCCAGCAGCTACCGTCACGTGGGCCTCTGGCCCGGGGAGCTGTTTTTT. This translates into CASSYRHVGLWPGELFF.

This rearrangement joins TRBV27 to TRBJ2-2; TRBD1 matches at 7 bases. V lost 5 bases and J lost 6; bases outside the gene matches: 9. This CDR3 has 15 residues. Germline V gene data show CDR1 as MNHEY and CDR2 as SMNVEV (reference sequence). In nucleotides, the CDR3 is TGTGCCAGCAGTCTCCGACAGGGTTACCCCGGGGAGCTGTTTTTT. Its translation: CASSLRQGYPGELFF.

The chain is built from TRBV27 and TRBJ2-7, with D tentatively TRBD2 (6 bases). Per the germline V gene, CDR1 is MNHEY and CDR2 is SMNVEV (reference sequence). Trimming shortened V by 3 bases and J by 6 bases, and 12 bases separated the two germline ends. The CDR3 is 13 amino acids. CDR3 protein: CASSFTVGGEQYF. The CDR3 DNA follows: TGTGCCAGCAGTTTTACCGTCGGGGGCGAGCAGTACTTC.

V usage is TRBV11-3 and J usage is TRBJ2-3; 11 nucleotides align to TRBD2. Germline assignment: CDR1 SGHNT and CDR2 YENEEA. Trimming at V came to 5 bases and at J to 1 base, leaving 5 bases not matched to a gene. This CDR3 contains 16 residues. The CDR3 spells CASSPGTSGRTDTQYF. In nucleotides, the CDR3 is TGTGCCAGCAGCCCTGGGACTAGCGGCCGCACAGATACGCAGTATTTT.

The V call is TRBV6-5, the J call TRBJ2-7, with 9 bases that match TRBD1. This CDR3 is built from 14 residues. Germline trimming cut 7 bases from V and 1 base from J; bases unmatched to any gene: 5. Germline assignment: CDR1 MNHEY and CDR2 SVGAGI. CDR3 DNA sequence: TGTGCCAGCACCAAGGGACAGGGATCCTACGAGCAGTACTTC. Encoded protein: CASTKGQGSYEQYF.

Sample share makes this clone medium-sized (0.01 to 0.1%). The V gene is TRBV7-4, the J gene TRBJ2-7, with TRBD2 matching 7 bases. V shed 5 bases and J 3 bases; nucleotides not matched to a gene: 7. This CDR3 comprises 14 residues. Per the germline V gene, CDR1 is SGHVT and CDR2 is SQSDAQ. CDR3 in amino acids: CASSLRDYLYEQYF. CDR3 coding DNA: TGTGCCAGCAGCCTCCGGGACTACCTCTACGAGCAGTACTTC.

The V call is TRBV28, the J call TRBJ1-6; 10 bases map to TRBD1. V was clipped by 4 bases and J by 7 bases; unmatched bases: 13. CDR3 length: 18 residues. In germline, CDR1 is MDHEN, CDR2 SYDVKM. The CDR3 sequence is CASSSFSPGTGENSPLHF. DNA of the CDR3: TGTGCCAGCAGTTCATTTTCCCCCGGGACAGGGGAGAATTCACCCCTCCACTTT.

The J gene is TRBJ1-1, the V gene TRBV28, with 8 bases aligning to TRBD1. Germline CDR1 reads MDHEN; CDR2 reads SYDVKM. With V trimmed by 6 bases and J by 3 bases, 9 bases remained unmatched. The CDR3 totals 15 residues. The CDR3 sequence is CASRVGQVLYTEAFF. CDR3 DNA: TGTGCCAGCAGGGTGGGACAGGTTTTATACACTGAAGCTTTCTTT. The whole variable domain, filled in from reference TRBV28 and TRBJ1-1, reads DVKVTQSSRYLVKRTGEKVFLECVQDMDHENMFWYRQDPGLGLRLIYFSYDVKMKEKGDIPEGYSVSREKKERFSLILESASTNQTSMYLCASRVGQVLYTEAFFGQGTRLTVV.

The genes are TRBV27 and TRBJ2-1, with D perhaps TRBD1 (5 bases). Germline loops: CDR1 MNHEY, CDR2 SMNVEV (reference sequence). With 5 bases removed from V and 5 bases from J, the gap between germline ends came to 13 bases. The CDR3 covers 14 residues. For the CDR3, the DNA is TGTGCCAGCAGTCCCGAGACAGCTGACAATGAGCAGTTCTTC. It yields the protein CASSPETADNEQFF.

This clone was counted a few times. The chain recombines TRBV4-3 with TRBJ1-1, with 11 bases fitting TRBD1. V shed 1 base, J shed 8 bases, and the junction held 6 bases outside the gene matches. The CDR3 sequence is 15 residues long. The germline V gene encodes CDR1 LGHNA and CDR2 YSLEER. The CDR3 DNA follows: TGCGCCAGCAGCCAAGCCCGGACAGGGGGCAGGGAAGCTTTCTTT. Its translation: CASSQARTGGREAFF.

As DNA, the CDR3 is TGTGCCAGCAGTACACTTTCTCCGGGACAGGGGGTCCACGAGCAGTACTTC. Translated: CASSTLSPGQGVHEQYF. This rearrangement joins TRBV28 to TRBJ2-7, with 11 bases aligning to TRBD1. After removal of 5 bases from V and 5 bases from J, the junction contained 14 bases not matched to a gene. The germline V gene has CDR1 MDHEN and CDR2 SYDVKM. This CDR3 has 17 residues.

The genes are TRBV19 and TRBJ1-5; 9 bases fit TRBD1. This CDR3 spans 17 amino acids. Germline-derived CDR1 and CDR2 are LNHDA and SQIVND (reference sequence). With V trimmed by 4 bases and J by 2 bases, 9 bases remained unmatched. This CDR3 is CASSTPPQGARNQPQHF. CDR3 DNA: TGTGCCAGTAGTACGCCCCCACAGGGGGCGCGCAATCAGCCCCAGCATTTT. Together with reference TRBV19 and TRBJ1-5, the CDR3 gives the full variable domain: DGGITQSPKYLFRKEGQNVTLSCEQNLNHDAMYWYRQDPGQGLRLIYYSQIVNDFQKGDIAEGYSVSREKKESFPLTVTSAQKNPTAFYLCASSTPPQGARNQPQHFGDGTRLSIL.